This T cell receptor (beta chain) stems from a study of blood T cell repertoires in COVID-19. Study overall: Donors in the United States, Italy and Spain gave samples during acute or convalescent COVID-19.

Germline V CDR1 and CDR2: SGHRS, YFSETQ. The CDR3 consists of 14 residues. Between the trimmed V and J ends, which lost 0 bases and 6 bases, there was a span of 13 bases. In the original processing: From reference gene primer amplification, estimates of nucleated cell counts were derived. The assay was immunoSEQ multiplex PCR, and TCRdb's table has in-frame clones only and misses some. The D gene and trimming were derived from the DNA, and the V and J assignments and clone size from that table. The sample contains 200,000 to 300,000 clones, about 89% of which appear only once. Specimen: peripheral blood. The origin of this receptor is a man in his forties or fifties who had recovered from COVID-19. This chain uses TRBV5-1 with TRBJ2-7; perhaps TRBD2 as D (5 bases). In DNA, the CDR3 is TGCGCCAGCAGCTTGGTGTCCCTCCGGGGCGAGCAGTACTTC. It specifies CASSLVSLRGEQYF.